The subject of this entry is one T cell receptor beta chain. The antigen is undetermined. The protocol was immunoSEQ multiplex PCR, while the TCRdb copy is restricted to in-frame clones and leaves out a portion. This sample has about 52,000 clones, with 75% to 90% found just once. The data belong to a study of OX40 agonist ivuxolimab in advanced cancers. Overall study results and limits: Individuals who were partial responders at 0.1-3.0 mg/kg had clonal expansion that ranked among the lowest.

This clonotype was obtained from an adult with an advanced solid tumor such as melanoma, head and neck, liver or kidney cancer. This material consisted of CD4+ or CD8+ T cells sorted from blood, taken in a trial of the OX40 agonist ivuxolimab.

The CDR3 region has the DNA TGTGCCAGCAGCACGGGACAGGGGGGGGATACGCAGTATTTT. Encoded protein: CASSTGQGGDTQYF. The chain employs TRBV7-6 and TRBJ2-3, with 11 bases identical to TRBD1. CDR1 and CDR2 from the germline V gene are SGHVS and FNYEAQ. The CDR3 length is 14 residues. V shed 5 bases, J shed 6 bases, and the junction held 4 bases outside the gene matches.